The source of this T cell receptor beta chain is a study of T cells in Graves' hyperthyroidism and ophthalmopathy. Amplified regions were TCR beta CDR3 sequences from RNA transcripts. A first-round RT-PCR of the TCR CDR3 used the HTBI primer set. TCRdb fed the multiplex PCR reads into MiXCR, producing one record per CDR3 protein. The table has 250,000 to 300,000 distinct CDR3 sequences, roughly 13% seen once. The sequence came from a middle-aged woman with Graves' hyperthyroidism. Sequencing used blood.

The CDR3 nucleotides read TGTGCCAGCAGCCTCCGGGACCGCCGGGGTCGAGCTTTCTTT. Translated: CASSLRDRRGRAFF. The rearrangement joins TRBV27 to TRBJ1-1, with D possibly matching TRBD1 (5 bases). The germline V gene encodes CDR1 MNHEY and CDR2 SMNVEV (reference sequence). This CDR3 is 14 amino acids long. Deletions cut 6 bases from V and 10 bases from J, with 21 bases between.